This TCR beta chain was sequenced for a study of cytomegalovirus exposure and HLA in healthy donors. Background on the study: Researchers found that 81% of over 350 genotyped donors fell within the Caucasian-associated ancestry cluster. Study outcomes and limitations: Three chains linked to CMV were shown in vitro to be specific for CMV antigens. Another analysis was done later, and it associated 15,000 or so TCR beta sequences with HLA alleles at 0.05 false discovery rate.

This CDR3 region has 14 residues. Trimming shortened V by 1 base and J by 4 bases, and 10 bases separated the two germline ends. The primer mix had 60 Vbeta and 13 Jbeta primers. The repertoire was sequenced with immunoSEQ multiplex PCR; TCRdb's copy has only in-frame clones and lacks some. The table shows about 250,000 clones, with around two thirds occurring only once. This clone was seen more than once but under ten times. The target antigen is unknown. The sample consisted of PBMCs. The sequence derives from a female donor in good health and CMV-seronegative. This chain links TRBV23-1 with TRBJ2-5, with D perhaps TRBD1 (6 bases). TRBV23-1 qualifies as an ORF whose function is uncertain. CDR3 amino acids: CASSQFNRAETQYF. The CDR3 region has the DNA TGCGCCAGCAGTCAATTCAACAGGGCAGAGACCCAGTACTTC.